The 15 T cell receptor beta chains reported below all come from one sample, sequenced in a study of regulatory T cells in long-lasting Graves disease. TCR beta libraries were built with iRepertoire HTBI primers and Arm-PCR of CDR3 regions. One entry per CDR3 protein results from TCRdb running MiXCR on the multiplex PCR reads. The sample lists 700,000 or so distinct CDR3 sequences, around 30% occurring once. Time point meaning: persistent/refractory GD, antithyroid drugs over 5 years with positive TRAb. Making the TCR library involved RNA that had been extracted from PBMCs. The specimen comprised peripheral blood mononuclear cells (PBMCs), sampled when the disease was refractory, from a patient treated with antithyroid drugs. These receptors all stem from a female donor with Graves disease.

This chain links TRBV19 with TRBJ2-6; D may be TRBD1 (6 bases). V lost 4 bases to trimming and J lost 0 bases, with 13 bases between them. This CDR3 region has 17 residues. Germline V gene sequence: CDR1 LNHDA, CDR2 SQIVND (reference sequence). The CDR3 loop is CASSSPDRPSGANVLTF. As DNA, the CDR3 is TGTGCCAGTAGTAGCCCGGACAGACCCTCTGGGGCCAACGTCCTGACTTTC.

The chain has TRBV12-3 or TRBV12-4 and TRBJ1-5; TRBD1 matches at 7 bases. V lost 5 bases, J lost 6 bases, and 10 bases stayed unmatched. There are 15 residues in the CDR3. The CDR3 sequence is CASSASTGVAQPQHF. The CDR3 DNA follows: TGTGCCAGCAGTGCCTCTACAGGGGTCGCTCAGCCCCAGCATTTT.

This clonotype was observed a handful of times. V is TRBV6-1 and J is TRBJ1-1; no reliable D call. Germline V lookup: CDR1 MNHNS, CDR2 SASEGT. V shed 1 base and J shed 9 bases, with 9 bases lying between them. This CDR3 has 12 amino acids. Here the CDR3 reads CASSEVSGKAFF. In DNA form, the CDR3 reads TGTGCCAGCAGTGAAGTATCAGGCAAAGCTTTCTTT.

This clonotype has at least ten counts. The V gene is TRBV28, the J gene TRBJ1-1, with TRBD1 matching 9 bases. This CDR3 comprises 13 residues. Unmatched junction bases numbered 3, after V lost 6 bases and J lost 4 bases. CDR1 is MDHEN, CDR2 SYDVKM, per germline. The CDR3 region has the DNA TGTGCCAGCAGATTACAGGGGGCCACTGAAGCTTTCTTT. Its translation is CASRLQGATEAFF.

DNA of the CDR3: TGTGCCAGCAGCCAAGCCCCCGGGACAGTTCTGTACGAGCAGTACTTC. Translated: CASSQAPGTVLYEQYF. The genes are TRBV3-1 and TRBJ2-7, with 7 bases matching TRBD1. J lost 4 bases, V lost 1 base, and 10 bases had no gene match. This CDR3 region has 16 residues. Per the germline V gene, CDR1 is LGHDT and CDR2 is YNNKEL (reference sequence).

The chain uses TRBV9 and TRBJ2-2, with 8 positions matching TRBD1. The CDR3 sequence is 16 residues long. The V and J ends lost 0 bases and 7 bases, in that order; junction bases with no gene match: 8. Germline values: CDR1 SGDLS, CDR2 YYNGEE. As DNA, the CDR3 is TGTGCCAGCAGCGTAGTTGCCAGGACAGGGTTCGGGGAGCTGTTTTTT. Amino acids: CASSVVARTGFGELFF.

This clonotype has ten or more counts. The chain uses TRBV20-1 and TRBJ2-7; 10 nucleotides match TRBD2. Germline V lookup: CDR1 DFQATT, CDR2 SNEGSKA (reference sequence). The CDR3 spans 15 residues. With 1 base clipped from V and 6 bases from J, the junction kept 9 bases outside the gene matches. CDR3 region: CSARGPLAGMGEQYF. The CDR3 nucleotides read TGCAGTGCTAGAGGCCCACTAGCGGGAATGGGCGAGCAGTACTTC.

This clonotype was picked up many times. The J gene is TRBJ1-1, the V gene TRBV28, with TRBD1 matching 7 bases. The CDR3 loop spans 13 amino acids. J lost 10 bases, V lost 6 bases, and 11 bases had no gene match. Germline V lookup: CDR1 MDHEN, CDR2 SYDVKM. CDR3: CASSIDRVERAFF. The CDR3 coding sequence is TGTGCCAGCAGCATCGACAGGGTGGAAAGAGCTTTCTTT.

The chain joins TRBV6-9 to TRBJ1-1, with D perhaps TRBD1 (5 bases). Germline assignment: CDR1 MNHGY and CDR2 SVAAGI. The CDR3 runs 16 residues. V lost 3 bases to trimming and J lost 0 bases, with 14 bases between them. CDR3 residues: CASSYLGGGMNTEAFF. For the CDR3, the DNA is TGTGCCAGCAGTTACTTGGGGGGTGGAATGAACACTGAAGCTTTCTTT.

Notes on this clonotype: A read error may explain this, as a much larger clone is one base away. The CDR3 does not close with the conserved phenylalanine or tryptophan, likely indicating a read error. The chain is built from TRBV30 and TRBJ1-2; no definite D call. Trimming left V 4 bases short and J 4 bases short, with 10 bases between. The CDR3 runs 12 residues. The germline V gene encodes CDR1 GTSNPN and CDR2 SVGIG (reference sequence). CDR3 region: CAWTELSYGYTS. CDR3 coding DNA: TGTGCCTGGACTGAGCTTTCCTATGGCTACACCTCC.

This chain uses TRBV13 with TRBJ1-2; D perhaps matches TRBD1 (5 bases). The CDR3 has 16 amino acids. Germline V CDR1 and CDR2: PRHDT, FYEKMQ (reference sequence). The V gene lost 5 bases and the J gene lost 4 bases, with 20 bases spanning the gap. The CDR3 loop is CASSPQGDLVGYGYTF. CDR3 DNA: TGTGCCAGCAGCCCTCAAGGGGACCTTGTCGGCTATGGCTACACCTTC.

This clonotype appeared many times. CDR3 sequence: CSATHPGDSSGNTIYF. Written as DNA, the CDR3 is TGCAGTGCTACCCACCCCGGGGACAGCTCTGGAAACACCATATATTTT. The chain carries TRBV20-1 and TRBJ1-3, with TRBD1 matching 7 bases. In germline, CDR1 is DFQATT, CDR2 SNEGSKA (reference sequence). V lost 4 bases to trimming and J lost 0 bases; unmatched junction nucleotides: 9. The CDR3 is 16 residues long.

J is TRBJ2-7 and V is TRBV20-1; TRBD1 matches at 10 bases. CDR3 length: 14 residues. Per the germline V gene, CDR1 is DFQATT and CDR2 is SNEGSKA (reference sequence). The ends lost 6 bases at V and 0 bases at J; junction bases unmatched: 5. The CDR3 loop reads CSAKDRGVSYEQYF. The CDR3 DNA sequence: TGCAGTGCAAAGGACAGGGGGGTCTCCTACGAGCAGTACTTC.

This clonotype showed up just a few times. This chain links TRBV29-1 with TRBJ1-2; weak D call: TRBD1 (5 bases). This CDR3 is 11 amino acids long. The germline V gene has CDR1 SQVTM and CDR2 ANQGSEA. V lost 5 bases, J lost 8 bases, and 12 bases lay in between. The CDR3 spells CSVLEKGGYTF. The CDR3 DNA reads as TGCAGCGTTTTAGAGAAGGGGGGCTACACCTTC.

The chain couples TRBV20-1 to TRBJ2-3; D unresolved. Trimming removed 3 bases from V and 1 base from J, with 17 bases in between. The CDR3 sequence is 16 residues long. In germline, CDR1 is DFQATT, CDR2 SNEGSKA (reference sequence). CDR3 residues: CSASPLQAARTDTQYF. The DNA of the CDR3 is TGCAGTGCTAGTCCGTTGCAAGCCGCCCGCACAGATACGCAGTATTTT.